Each of the 24 T cell receptor beta chains below was sequenced from the same sample in a study of blood T cell repertoires in COVID-19. Sequencing used immunoSEQ multiplex PCR; TCRdb keeps in-frame clones, though not all of them. The sample has 250,000 or so clones; about 80% are singletons. Sequences were obtained from peripheral blood. The receptor set was obtained from a woman of 80 years or more with acute or convalescent COVID-19.

The chain joins TRBV7-9 to TRBJ2-7; 15 positions agree with TRBD2. CDR3 length equals 15 residues. Trimming cost V 2 bases and J 7 bases; bases outside gene matches: 3. Germline CDR1 is SEHNR and CDR2 is FQNEAQ (reference sequence). Written as DNA, the CDR3 is TGTGCCAGCAGCTTACAGGGACTAGCGGGAGGTGAGCAGTACTTC. Translating gives CASSLQGLAGGEQYF.

The chain couples TRBV6-6 to TRBJ2-1; 10 nucleotides agree with TRBD2. This CDR3 contains 14 residues. V dropped 2 bases and J dropped 9; count of bases not matched to a gene: 4. In germline, CDR1 is MNHNY, CDR2 SVGAGI (reference sequence). DNA for the CDR3: TGTGCCAGCAGTTACCTAGCGGGAGTGACTGAGCAGTTCTTC. Its translation is CASSYLAGVTEQFF.

The chain combines TRBV27 with TRBJ1-6, with 7 nucleotides matching TRBD1. Losses at the gene ends were 6 bases for V and 0 bases for J; bases not matched to a gene: 5. Germline V gene sequence: CDR1 MNHEY, CDR2 SMNVEV (reference sequence). The CDR3 runs 16 residues. CDR3 sequence reads: CASSPDRVSYNSPLHF. CDR3 DNA: TGTGCCAGCAGCCCAGACAGGGTCTCCTATAATTCACCCCTCCACTTT.

This chain connects TRBV3-1 (or the pseudogene TRBV3-2) to TRBJ2-1; D possibly corresponds to TRBD2 (5 bases). Trimming shortened V by 4 bases and J by 0 bases, and 10 bases separated the two germline ends. CDR3 length: 15 amino acids. Germline CDR1 reads LGHDT; CDR2 reads YNNKEL (reference sequence). The chain's CDR3 is CASSPPGSSYNEQFF. CDR3 sequence (DNA): TGTGCCAGCAGCCCTCCGGGGAGCTCCTACAATGAGCAGTTCTTC.

The chain carries TRBV7-8 and TRBJ2-5; 9 bases fit TRBD2. Germline trimming cut 5 bases from V and 5 bases from J; bases unmatched to any gene: 12. CDR1 and CDR2 (germline): SGHVS, FQNEAQ. This CDR3 has 16 amino acids. DNA of the CDR3: TGTGCCAGCAGCCTGTCCCGCGGGGGGGCCTTTGAGACCCAGTACTTC. Residues: CASSLSRGGAFETQYF.

This chain connects TRBV20-1 to TRBJ2-5; unclear D gene. Germline loops: CDR1 DFQATT, CDR2 SNEGSKA (reference sequence). This CDR3 has 11 amino acids. Trimming removed 5 bases from V and 5 bases from J, with 9 bases in between. Written as DNA, the CDR3 is TGCAGTGCTTCGGGTGCTGAGACCCAGTACTTC. Translated, it gives CSASGAETQYF.

The chain is built from TRBV19 and TRBJ2-5; 7 bases are a match to TRBD1. V lost 7 bases and J lost 5; bases outside the gene matches: 10. This CDR3 region has 14 residues. Germline CDR1 and CDR2: LNHDA and SQIVND (reference sequence). The CDR3: CASTPTGTYETQYF. The CDR3, as DNA: TGTGCCAGTACCCCGACAGGGACGTACGAGACCCAGTACTTC.

This clone appeared a single time. V usage is TRBV13 and J usage is TRBJ2-2, with D perhaps TRBD2 (6 bases). This CDR3 has 16 residues. V lost 1 base to trimming and J lost 3 bases, with 12 bases between them. Germline CDR1 is PRHDT and CDR2 is FYEKMQ (reference sequence). CDR3 bases: TGTGCCAGCAGCTTAGTTGGAGGGCGGGACACCGGGGAGCTGTTTTTT. Translated: CASSLVGGRDTGELFF.

The rearrangement joins TRBV29-1 to TRBJ1-1; 7 bases agree with TRBD1. CDR3 length: 13 residues. With V trimmed by 7 bases and J by 2 bases, 7 bases remained unmatched. The V gene's germline CDR1 is SQVTM and CDR2 ANQGSEA. The CDR3 DNA follows: TGCAGCGCCCTGGGACAGTATAACACTGAAGCTTTCTTT. Protein sequence: CSALGQYNTEAFF.

The chain combines TRBV5-5 with TRBJ2-7, with 10 positions matching TRBD1. Germline assignment: CDR1 SGHKS and CDR2 YYEKEE (reference sequence). This CDR3 is 14 amino acids long. V was pared by 4 bases and J by 3 bases, with 4 bases of the junction left unmatched. The CDR3: CASSLGTGVYEQYF. CDR3 nucleotide sequence: TGTGCCAGCAGCCTGGGGACAGGGGTCTACGAGCAGTACTTC.

Here the CDR3 reads CAISDGTTGKNTEAFF. CDR3 nucleotide sequence: TGTGCCATCAGTGATGGAACGACAGGGAAGAACACTGAAGCTTTCTTT. The chain combines TRBV10-3 with TRBJ1-1; 7 nucleotides align to TRBD1. V was clipped by 3 bases and J by 1 base; unmatched bases: 8. The CDR3 extends over 16 amino acids. Germline CDR1 reads ENHRY; CDR2 reads SYGVKD.

This clone was found a few times. This chain links TRBV29-1 with TRBJ1-3; perhaps TRBD1 as D (5 bases). The V gene's germline CDR1 is SQVTM and CDR2 ANQGSEA. The germline V and J ends were trimmed by 4 bases and 4 bases, with 11 bases remaining between them. This CDR3 contains 13 residues. The CDR3 nucleotides read TGCAGCGTTGTAGGCAGGGTCGGAAACACCATATATTTT. The encoded protein is CSVVGRVGNTIYF.

This clone has just one count. The chain couples TRBV30 to TRBJ2-5; D remains unclear. Germline loops: CDR1 GTSNPN, CDR2 SVGIG (reference sequence). Trimming stripped 0 bases from V and 1 base from J, with 9 bases between. This CDR3 contains 14 residues. The CDR3: CAWSVRRGQETQYF. For the CDR3, the DNA is TGTGCCTGGAGTGTACGAAGAGGCCAAGAGACCCAGTACTTC. Using reference TRBV30 and TRBJ2-5 for the parts outside the CDR3, the full variable domain is SQTIHQWPATLVQPVGSPLSLECTVEGTSNPNLYWYRQAAGRGLQLLFYSVGIGQISSEVPQNLSASRPQDRQFILSSKKLLLSDSGFYLCAWSVRRGQETQYFGPGTRLLVL.

This clone was recorded only once. The chain combines TRBV6-2 or TRBV6-3 with TRBJ1-6; TRBD1 matches at 7 bases. The CDR3 is 16 residues long. V gave up 5 bases and J gave up 10 bases; unmatched junction bases: 14. CDR1 and CDR2 (germline): MNHEY, SVGEGT. The CDR3, as DNA: TGTGCCAGCAGTAGACTCCCTAGACAGGGAGGATCACCCCTCCACTTT. Its protein is CASSRLPRQGGSPLHF.

This rearrangement joins TRBV7-9 to TRBJ2-7; D gene unclear. Trimming stripped 1 base from V and 3 bases from J, with 4 bases between. Germline CDR1 and CDR2: SEHNR and FQNEAQ (reference sequence). This CDR3 contains 12 residues. The CDR3 DNA follows: TGTGCCAGCAGCTTAGTTCTCTACGAGCAGTACTTC. It yields the protein CASSLVLYEQYF.

The chain has TRBV3-1 (or the pseudogene TRBV3-2) and TRBJ1-4; 9 bases match TRBD1. V lost 3 bases and J lost 6; bases outside the gene matches: 5. The CDR3 consists of 15 residues. Germline CDR1 LGHDT, CDR2 YNNKEL (reference sequence). The CDR3 nucleotides are TGTGCCAGCAGCCAGCCCGGGACAGGGTATGAAAAACTGTTTTTT. This sequence encodes CASSQPGTGYEKLFF.

V gene TRBV7-3 combines with J gene TRBJ2-1, with D possibly being TRBD2 (6 bases). V lost 5 bases and J lost 7, with 12 bases in between. The CDR3 runs 13 residues. CDR1 SGHTA and CDR2 FQGTGA come from the germline V gene. The CDR3 sequence: CASSKGAGNEQFF. The DNA for the CDR3 is TGTGCCAGCAGCAAGGGCGCGGGGAATGAGCAGTTCTTC. The entire variable domain, with the rest obtained from reference TRBV7-3 and TRBJ2-1, is as follows: GAGVSQTPSNKVTEKGKYVELRCDPISGHTALYWYRQSLGQGPEFLIYFQGTGAADDSGLPNDRFFAVRPEGSVSTLKIQRTERGDSAVYLCASSKGAGNEQFFGPGTRLTVL.

This chain connects TRBV5-1 to TRBJ2-4, with a weak D call TRBD1 (6 bases). Germline loops: CDR1 SGHRS, CDR2 YFSETQ. The germline V and J ends were trimmed by 3 bases and 6 bases, with 10 bases remaining between them. The CDR3 is made up of 13 amino acids. This chain's CDR3 is CASSYGQLNIQYF. CDR3 nucleotides: TGCGCCAGCAGCTACGGACAGTTAAACATTCAGTACTTC. Full variable domain (missing parts from reference TRBV5-1 and TRBJ2-4): KAGVTQTPRYLIKTRGQQVTLSCSPISGHRSVSWYQQTPGQGLQFLFEYFSETQRNKGNFPGRFSGRQFSNSRSEMNVSTLELGDSALYLCASSYGQLNIQYFGAGTRLSVL.

The V and J genes are TRBV30 and TRBJ1-5; D is undetermined. Trimming stripped 1 base from V and 2 bases from J, with 6 bases between. This CDR3 comprises 13 residues. Germline V gene sequence: CDR1 GTSNPN, CDR2 SVGIG (reference sequence). CDR3 coding DNA: TGTGCCTGGAGTGCAGGCCGCAATCAGCCCCAGCATTTT. It yields the protein CAWSAGRNQPQHF. Supplemented by reference TRBV30 and TRBJ1-5, the full variable domain reads SQTIHQWPATLVQPVGSPLSLECTVEGTSNPNLYWYRQAAGRGLQLLFYSVGIGQISSEVPQNLSASRPQDRQFILSSKKLLLSDSGFYLCAWSAGRNQPQHFGDGTRLSIL.

This sequence joins TRBV25-1 and TRBJ2-3; 8 bases line up with TRBD1. The CDR3 spans 13 residues. Per the germline V gene, CDR1 is MGHDK and CDR2 is SYGVNS. V lost 6 bases, J lost 4 bases, and 3 bases stayed unmatched. The CDR3 nucleotides are TGTGCCAGCAGCAGACAGGGGTCAGATACGCAGTATTTT. It yields the protein CASSRQGSDTQYF.

This clone was found a few times. V usage is TRBV6-6 and J usage is TRBJ2-5; 9 bases agree with TRBD2. The CDR3 is 17 residues long. Unmatched junction bases numbered 15, after V lost 5 bases and J lost 5 bases. The germline CDR1 and CDR2 sequences are MNHNY and SVGAGI (reference sequence). The chain's CDR3 is CASSRPAGLAGTETQYF. The DNA for the CDR3 is TGTGCCAGCAGTCGCCCTGCTGGTCTAGCGGGGACGGAGACCCAGTACTTC.

This clone was seen a few times. The chain links TRBV2 to TRBJ2-2; perhaps TRBD1 as D (6 bases). Germline V CDR1 and CDR2: SNHLY, FYNNEI. The CDR3 extends over 15 amino acids. Trimming pared 7 bases from V and 7 bases from J, leaving 19 bases between. CDR3 sequence: CASKGFGGRFGELFF. CDR3 DNA: TGTGCCAGCAAAGGCTTTGGGGGCCGTTTCGGGGAGCTGTTTTTT.

The CDR3 DNA reads as TGTGCCATAGGTGGGGACAGGGCTTATGGCTACACCTTC. Encoded protein: CAIGGDRAYGYTF. This rearrangement joins TRBV10-3 to TRBJ1-2; 9 bases map to TRBD1. This CDR3 has 13 amino acids. Germline V gives CDR1 ENHRY, CDR2 SYGVKD. V shed 9 bases and J 5 bases; nucleotides not matched to a gene: 7.

The rearrangement links TRBV20-1 to TRBJ2-3, with 7 bases that match TRBD2. The CDR3 consists of 15 residues. CDR1 and CDR2 (germline): DFQATT, SNEGSKA (reference sequence). The J segment lost 1 base and the V segment lost 3 bases, leaving 7 bases of the junction unmatched. In DNA form, the CDR3 reads TGCAGTGCTAGTAGTCGGGAGGAGGGCACAGATACGCAGTATTTT. This sequence encodes CSASSREEGTDTQYF.